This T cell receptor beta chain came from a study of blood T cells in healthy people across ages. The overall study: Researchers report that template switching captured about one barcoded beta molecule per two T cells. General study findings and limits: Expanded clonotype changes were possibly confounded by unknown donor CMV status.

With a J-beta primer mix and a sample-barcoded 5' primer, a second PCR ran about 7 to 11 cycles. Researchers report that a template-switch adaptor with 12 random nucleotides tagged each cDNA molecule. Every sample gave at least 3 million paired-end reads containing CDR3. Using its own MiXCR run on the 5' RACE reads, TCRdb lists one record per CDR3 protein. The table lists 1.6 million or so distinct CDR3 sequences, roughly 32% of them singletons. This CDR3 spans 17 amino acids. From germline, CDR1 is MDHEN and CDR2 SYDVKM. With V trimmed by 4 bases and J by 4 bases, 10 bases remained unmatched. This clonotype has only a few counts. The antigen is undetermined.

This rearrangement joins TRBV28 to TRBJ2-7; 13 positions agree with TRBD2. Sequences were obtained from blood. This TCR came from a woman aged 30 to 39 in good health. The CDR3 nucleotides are TGTGCCAGCAGTTGGACTAGCGGGAGTGTGGGCAGATACGAGCAGTACTTC. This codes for CASSWTSGSVGRYEQYF. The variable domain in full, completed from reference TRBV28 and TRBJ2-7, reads DVKVTQSSRYLVKRTGEKVFLECVQDMDHENMFWYRQDPGLGLRLIYFSYDVKMKEKGDIPEGYSVSREKKERFSLILESASTNQTSMYLCASSWTSGSVGRYEQYFGPGTRLTVT.